What follows is one T cell receptor (beta chain) and its context. This sample is part of a study of shared clonotypes between healthy human individuals. Trimming took 6 bases from V and 1 from J; bases not matched to a gene: 14. The CDR3 is 17 residues long. Germline CDR1 reads SGHTA; CDR2 reads FQGNSA. Some 30,000 T cell genomes (300 ng DNA) went into each PBMC replicate. Clones were read by immunoSEQ multiplex PCR, and TCRdb kept only the in-frame ones, dropping some. The repertoire holds 450,000 or so clones, with roughly three quarters as singletons. The sequence came from a woman in her thirties or forties in good health. Some clones in this sample may be carry-over from other donors' samples. The chain employs TRBV7-2 and TRBJ2-5, with 7 nucleotides matching TRBD2. The specimen was PBMCs. The CDR3 DNA is TGTGCCAGCAGTTCCGGGGTAGCGGGCTTGCCCCAAGAGACCCAGTACTTC. Translation gives CASSSGVAGLPQETQYF.